These 25 T cell receptor beta chains originate from one sample sequenced in a study of T cells in localized non-small cell lung cancer. Assay: immunoSEQ multiplex PCR; the TCRdb copy retains only in-frame clones and omits some. The table includes about 41,000 clones, roughly 90% detected once. This sample comprised peripheral blood, obtained before any cancer treatment. Source of these receptors: a female donor older than 55 with stage I squamous cell lung carcinoma.

The CDR3, as DNA: TGTGCCAGCTCACCCACGGGGGTAAATGAAAAACTGTTTTTT. Its translation: CASSPTGVNEKLFF. The V gene is TRBV18, the J gene TRBJ1-4; a weak D match, TRBD1 (5 bases). V dropped 3 bases and J dropped 5 bases, with 10 bases sitting between them. The CDR3 consists of 14 residues. Germline-derived CDR1 and CDR2 are KGHSH and LQKENI. The variable domain in full, completed from reference TRBV18 and TRBJ1-4, reads NAGVMQNPRHLVRRRGQEARLRCSPMKGHSHVYWYRQLPEEGLKFMVYLQKENIIDESGMPKERFSAEFPKEGPSILRIQQVVRGDSAAYFCASSPTGVNEKLFFGSGTQLSVL.

The chain couples TRBV4-3 to TRBJ2-1; TRBD2 aligns across 11 bases. The germline V gene encodes CDR1 LGHNA and CDR2 YSLEER. The CDR3 totals 21 residues. V lost 0 bases to trimming and J lost 2 bases; unmatched junction nucleotides: 15. CDR3 sequence: CASSQDNIGGTSGFAYNEQFF. CDR3 DNA sequence: TGCGCCAGCAGCCAAGATAATATAGGAGGGACTAGCGGTTTTGCCTACAATGAGCAGTTCTTC.

The chain has TRBV9 and TRBJ1-2; the D is unclear. CDR1 is SGDLS and CDR2 is YYNGEE in the germline V gene. V lost 4 bases and J 4 bases, leaving 14 bases between the germline ends. The CDR3 sequence is 14 residues long. CDR3 amino acids: CASSPEPGIYGYTF. CDR3 bases: TGTGCCAGCAGCCCAGAGCCGGGAATCTATGGCTACACCTTC.

The CDR3 protein is CASGRRGGAETQYF. The CDR3 DNA reads TGTGCCAGCGGCCGCAGGGGGGGCGCAGAGACCCAGTACTTC. The chain carries TRBV11-1 and TRBJ2-5; D possibly uses TRBD1 or TRBD2 (7 bases each). This CDR3 contains 14 residues. Trimming stripped 8 bases from V and 4 bases from J, with 17 bases between. Germline V gives CDR1 SGHAT, CDR2 FQDESV (reference sequence).

J is TRBJ2-7 and V is TRBV10-3; 10 bases are a match to TRBD2. The CDR3 is 17 amino acids. V gave up 6 bases and J gave up 0 bases; unmatched junction bases: 11. Germline CDR1 reads ENHRY; CDR2 reads SYGVKD. CDR3: CAISPTSGSASSYEQYF. CDR3 sequence (DNA): TGTGCCATCAGCCCGACTAGCGGGTCCGCAAGCTCCTACGAGCAGTACTTC.

The genes are TRBV5-1 and TRBJ2-5; TRBD1 aligns across 9 bases. The CDR3 consists of 16 residues. Germline assignment: CDR1 SGHRS and CDR2 YFSETQ. V dropped 4 bases and J dropped 0; count of bases not matched to a gene: 7. The CDR3 DNA sequence: TGCGCCAGCAGCCCCGGGACAGGGACTAACCAAGAGACCCAGTACTTC. Protein product: CASSPGTGTNQETQYF.

The V and J genes are TRBV30 and TRBJ1-6, with D possibly matching TRBD1 (5 bases). This CDR3 has 14 residues. Per the germline V gene, CDR1 is GTSNPN and CDR2 is SVGIG (reference sequence). V lost 0 bases and J lost 10, with 13 bases in between. The CDR3 nucleotides read TGTGCCTGGAGTGTACAGCAGGGAGGATCACCCCTCCACTTT. It specifies CAWSVQQGGSPLHF. Based on the CDR3 plus reference TRBV30 and TRBJ1-6, the full variable domain is SQTIHQWPATLVQPVGSPLSLECTVEGTSNPNLYWYRQAAGRGLQLLFYSVGIGQISSEVPQNLSASRPQDRQFILSSKKLLLSDSGFYLCAWSVQQGGSPLHFGNGTRLTVT.

This clone was picked up one time. This rearrangement joins TRBV4-3 to TRBJ1-2, with unresolved D. V was cut by 1 base and J by 5 bases, with 8 bases left in between. Germline lookup yields CDR1 LGHNA and CDR2 YSLEER. The CDR3 loop spans 13 amino acids. In DNA, the CDR3 is TGCGCCAGCAGCCAAGCCGGAAGTTATGGCTACACCTTC. It is translated as CASSQAGSYGYTF.

The chain uses TRBV9 and TRBJ2-7; D gene ambiguous. From germline, CDR1 is SGDLS and CDR2 YYNGEE. This CDR3 region has 15 residues. V lost 0 bases and J 2 bases, leaving 12 bases between the germline ends. The DNA of the CDR3 is TGTGCCAGCAGCGTAGGGACCTTCCTGGCCTACGAGCAGTACTTC. Translation gives CASSVGTFLAYEQYF.

Concerning this clone: A much larger clone lies one base from this, so it may be a read error. This rearrangement joins TRBV5-1 to TRBJ2-3; no firm D call. Germline loops: CDR1 SGHRS, CDR2 YFSETQ. This CDR3 is built from 12 residues. V gave up 0 bases and J gave up 2 bases, with 1 base separating them. The CDR3 loop is CASSLDTDTQYF. CDR3 DNA sequence: TGCGCCAGCAGCTTGGACACAGATACGCAGTATTTT.

This chain uses TRBV6-5 with TRBJ1-1; TRBD1 matches 7 bases. CDR3 length: 15 residues. The junction had 11 bases not matched to a gene; V was cut back by 6 bases and J by 4 bases. CDR1 MNHEY and CDR2 SVGAGI come from the germline V gene. The DNA for the CDR3 is TGTGCCAGCAGAGACAGGGTTGCATTGGGCACTGAAGCTTTCTTT. This sequence encodes CASRDRVALGTEAFF.

The genes are TRBV6-1 and TRBJ2-7; TRBD1 matches 9 bases. The V gene end was trimmed by 2 bases and the J gene end by 4 bases; junction bases not matched to a gene: 3. The germline gives CDR1 MNHNS, CDR2 SASEGT. The CDR3 sequence is 14 residues long. This CDR3 reads CASSEMGQGYEQYF. The CDR3 region has the DNA TGTGCCAGCAGTGAAATGGGACAGGGATACGAGCAGTACTTC.

This sequence joins TRBV19 and TRBJ1-1; D is possibly TRBD1 (5 bases). The CDR3 contains 15 residues. Trimming removed 3 bases from V and 4 bases from J, with 15 bases in between. Germline CDR1 reads LNHDA; CDR2 reads SQIVND (reference sequence). The CDR3 region is CASSMGFREGTEAFF. CDR3 bases: TGTGCCAGTAGTATGGGGTTCAGGGAAGGCACTGAAGCTTTCTTT.

V usage is TRBV6-5 and J usage is TRBJ1-5, with 9 bases fitting TRBD1. Germline V gene sequence: CDR1 MNHEY, CDR2 SVGAGI. This CDR3 is built from 14 residues. V lost 5 bases and J lost 9; bases outside the gene matches: 8. CDR3 coding DNA: TGTGCCAGCAGTACCGGGACAGGGCGTGCGCCCCAGCATTTT. Protein product: CASSTGTGRAPQHF.

This rearrangement joins TRBV2 to TRBJ2-1, with 8 bases identical to TRBD2. The CDR3 contains 16 residues. Trimming at V came to 7 bases and at J to 4 bases, leaving 12 bases not matched to a gene. Germline V gene data show CDR1 as SNHLY and CDR2 as FYNNEI. The CDR3 DNA sequence: TGTGCCAGCAAGCCAAGGGCTCTAGCGGGTTACAATGAGCAGTTCTTC. Its translation: CASKPRALAGYNEQFF. The entire variable domain, with the rest obtained from reference TRBV2 and TRBJ2-1, is as follows: EPEVTQTPSHQVTQMGQEVILRCVPISNHLYFYWYRQILGQKVEFLVSFYNNEISEKSEIFDDQFSVERPDGSNFTLKIRSTKLEDSAMYFCASKPRALAGYNEQFFGPGTRLTVL.

The CDR3 loop reads CSAMGLNEQYF. Here the CDR3 DNA reads TGCAGTGCTATGGGCCTGAACGAGCAGTACTTC. The chain links TRBV20-1 to TRBJ2-7; no firm D call. The germline CDR1 and CDR2 sequences are DFQATT and SNEGSKA (reference sequence). V was shortened by 4 bases and J by 5 bases, with 9 bases between the two germline ends. The length of the CDR3 is 11 residues.

This chain's CDR3 is CASSLDRAGAFF. CDR3 nucleotide sequence: TGTGCCAGCAGCTTAGATAGGGCTGGGGCTTTCTTT. This chain uses TRBV11-2 with TRBJ1-1; D uncertain. V gave up 0 bases and J gave up 11 bases, with 10 bases separating them. The CDR3 is 12 amino acids. Germline CDR1 and CDR2: SGHAT and FQNNGV.

This chain connects TRBV13 to TRBJ1-2; 7 nucleotides agree with TRBD1. The V segment lost 4 bases and the J segment 0 bases; nucleotides outside the gene matches: 8. The CDR3 sequence is 16 residues long. Germline V CDR1 and CDR2: PRHDT, FYEKMQ (reference sequence). The CDR3 nucleotides are TGTGCCAGCAGCTCCGGGACAGCGTTTACTAACTATGGCTACACCTTC. This encodes CASSSGTAFTNYGYTF.

The chain is built from TRBV5-1 and TRBJ1-2; possible D gene TRBD1, 5 bases. V lost 0 bases and J 3 bases, leaving 6 bases between the germline ends. CDR1 SGHRS and CDR2 YFSETQ come from the germline V gene. The CDR3 spans 13 residues. Here the CDR3 reads CASSLVGDYGYTF. Written as DNA, the CDR3 is TGCGCCAGCAGCTTGGTGGGGGACTATGGCTACACCTTC.

This rearrangement joins TRBV27 to TRBJ2-3; 8 positions match TRBD2. Germline V gene data show CDR1 as MNHEY and CDR2 as SMNVEV (reference sequence). Trimming took 8 bases from V and 3 from J; bases not matched to a gene: 10. The CDR3 is 15 amino acids. The CDR3 nucleotides are TGTGCCAGCGCGCTAAGCATAGCGGGGACAGATACGCAGTATTTT. Its translation: CASALSIAGTDTQYF.

V is TRBV30 and J is TRBJ2-3; D ambiguous. CDR1 is GTSNPN, CDR2 SVGIG, per germline (reference sequence). V lost 0 bases to trimming and J lost 5 bases, with 15 bases between them. This CDR3 has 15 amino acids. CDR3 loop: CAWSVVQVGKDTQYF. The DNA of the CDR3 is TGTGCCTGGAGTGTAGTCCAGGTTGGTAAAGATACGCAGTATTTT.

V gene TRBV29-1 combines with J gene TRBJ2-5; D possibly uses TRBD1 or TRBD2 (5 bases each). Per germline, CDR1 SQVTM and CDR2 ANQGSEA. The CDR3 extends over 13 amino acids. The ends were cut back, 3 bases at V and 1 base at J, with 9 bases in the middle. The CDR3 bases are TGCAGCGTTGATCACGGGGCCCAAGAGACCCAGTACTTC. Translated, it gives CSVDHGAQETQYF.

The chain couples TRBV19 to TRBJ2-1; 14 nucleotides agree with TRBD2. Germline V gives CDR1 LNHDA, CDR2 SQIVND (reference sequence). With 6 bases clipped from V and 6 bases from J, the junction kept 10 bases outside the gene matches. The CDR3 spans 17 residues. In DNA, the CDR3 is TGTGCCAGTAGGCCCGGGACTAGCGGGAGAGGGGCCAATGAGCAGTTCTTC. This gives the protein CASRPGTSGRGANEQFF.

The J gene is TRBJ2-2, the V gene TRBV7-6; 9 nucleotides line up with TRBD2. V gave up 5 bases and J gave up 7 bases; unmatched junction bases: 11. From germline, CDR1 is SGHVS and CDR2 FNYEAQ. This CDR3 is built from 16 residues. CDR3 amino acids: CASSPRVAGAGGELFF. CDR3 DNA: TGTGCCAGCAGCCCCCGGGTAGCGGGGGCTGGCGGGGAGCTGTTTTTT.

This chain connects TRBV5-1 to TRBJ2-6; 7 bases agree with TRBD1. The V segment lost 0 bases and the J segment 4 bases; nucleotides outside the gene matches: 10. The CDR3 consists of 18 residues. Germline lookup yields CDR1 SGHRS and CDR2 YFSETQ. Here the CDR3 reads CASSLATAGGLGANVLTF. In DNA form, the CDR3 reads TGCGCCAGCAGCTTGGCCACGGCAGGGGGTTTAGGGGCCAACGTCCTGACTTTC. Full variable domain (missing parts from reference TRBV5-1 and TRBJ2-6): KAGVTQTPRYLIKTRGQQVTLSCSPISGHRSVSWYQQTPGQGLQFLFEYFSETQRNKGNFPGRFSGRQFSNSRSEMNVSTLELGDSALYLCASSLATAGGLGANVLTFGAGSRLTVL.